This T cell receptor beta chain was captured in a study of T cell changes during pregnancy in multiple sclerosis. This clone was observed once. The method was immunoSEQ multiplex PCR; TCRdb's version includes in-frame clones alone and lacks a portion of them. The sample lists some 37,000 clones; roughly 92% were seen once. The TCR sequence derives from a female donor with multiple sclerosis, enrolled in a pregnancy study. This sample comprised CD4+ T cells from peripheral blood mononuclear cells, obtained before pregnancy.

CDR3 in amino acids: CASIGERGRGKLFF. The CDR3 DNA is TGTGCCAGCATCGGCGAGAGGGGGCGCGGAAAACTGTTTTTT. V is TRBV6-5 and J is TRBJ1-4; 7 positions match TRBD1. The V and J ends lost 7 bases and 10 bases, in that order; junction bases with no gene match: 12. Germline V gene sequence: CDR1 MNHEY, CDR2 SVGAGI. There are 14 residues in the CDR3.